A single sample gave rise to the 14 T cell receptor beta chains below, sequenced in a study of T-cell memory formation after mild COVID-19. TCRdb itself ran the 5' RACE reads through MiXCR, one entry per CDR3 protein. The sample has 580,000 or so distinct CDR3 sequences, roughly 17% seen once. The sample comprised PBMCs or a T cell subset sorted from them (not recorded which). The source of these receptors is an adult woman who had mild COVID-19 (a few samples of this study predate the infection). Cell type and time point are not known.

This clonotype was seen a few times. V and J are TRBV27 and TRBJ2-3, with 8 bases that match TRBD2. Germline CDR1 is MNHEY and CDR2 is SMNVEV (reference sequence). CDR3 length: 15 amino acids. Trimming took 6 bases from V and 6 from J; bases not matched to a gene: 11. The CDR3 region is CASRMLAGFSDTQYF. Here the CDR3 DNA reads TGTGCCAGCAGAATGCTAGCGGGTTTTTCTGATACGCAGTATTTT.

A few counts support this clonotype. The chain carries TRBV7-8 and TRBJ2-7; no clear D. The CDR3 runs 14 residues. V was pared by 0 bases and J by 3 bases, with 9 bases between. Germline V lookup: CDR1 SGHVS, CDR2 FQNEAQ. DNA for the CDR3: TGTGCCAGCAGCTTAGCGCCGGGCCACTACGAGCAGTACTTC. It encodes CASSLAPGHYEQYF.

This chain connects TRBV12-3 or TRBV12-4 to TRBJ2-5; a weak D match, TRBD2 (7 bases). Trimming shortened V by 6 bases and J by 5 bases, and 13 bases separated the two germline ends. The CDR3 runs to 13 residues. The CDR3 is CASRRGALETQYF. CDR3 nucleotide sequence: TGTGCCAGCAGACGGGGGGCTCTTGAGACCCAGTACTTC.

This clonotype was counted only a few times. V gene TRBV2 combines with J gene TRBJ2-5; D is perhaps TRBD2 (6 bases). The CDR3 is 15 residues long. Germline loops: CDR1 SNHLY, CDR2 FYNNEI. V was trimmed by 5 bases and J by 5 bases, leaving 18 bases between them. CDR3 sequence reads: CASSLHLLAAETQYF. Here the CDR3 DNA reads TGTGCCAGCAGTCTCCATTTACTAGCAGCGGAGACCCAGTACTTC.

The rearrangement joins TRBV12-3 or TRBV12-4 to TRBJ1-2; 8 nucleotides agree with TRBD1. V was clipped by 6 bases and J by 8 bases; unmatched bases: 14. The CDR3 extends over 15 amino acids. CDR3 sequence (DNA): TGTGCCAGCAGCCCTCCTCCCGGACAGGGTTGGGGCTACACCTTC. This translates into CASSPPPGQGWGYTF.

This chain uses TRBV7-2 with TRBJ1-1; D is undetermined. The germline V gene encodes CDR1 SGHTA and CDR2 FQGNSA. The CDR3 is 15 residues long. Trimming left V 5 bases short and J 1 base short, with 14 bases between. The CDR3 sequence is CASSLRKGRNTEAFF. As DNA, the CDR3 is TGTGCCAGCAGCCTACGAAAGGGCCGGAACACTGAAGCTTTCTTT.

This chain joins TRBV5-1 and TRBJ2-1; 9 bases fit TRBD2. Trimming took 0 bases from V and 8 from J; bases not matched to a gene: 6. Germline V CDR1 and CDR2: SGHRS, YFSETQ. This CDR3 has 15 residues. CDR3 residues: CASSLGGGALDEQFF. CDR3 DNA sequence: TGCGCCAGCAGCTTGGGCGGGGGGGCTTTGGATGAGCAGTTCTTC.

V is TRBV19 and J is TRBJ1-1; D gene ambiguous. Germline V lookup: CDR1 LNHDA, CDR2 SQIVND (reference sequence). The CDR3 contains 13 residues. With 0 bases removed from V and 8 bases from J, the gap between germline ends came to 10 bases. The CDR3 DNA sequence: TGTGCCAGTAGTATAGATTGGCAAGCCGAAGCTTTCTTT. Its protein is CASSIDWQAEAFF.

The table lists this clonotype with a few counts. This sequence joins TRBV29-1 and TRBJ2-7, with 11 bases lining up with TRBD2. Looked up from germline, CDR1 is SQVTM and CDR2 is ANQGSEA. V gave up 0 bases and J gave up 6 bases; unmatched junction bases: 7. The CDR3 contains 15 residues. The CDR3 DNA is TGCAGCGTTGAAGATTGGGGACTAGCGGCTGGCGAGCAGTACTTC. Encoded protein: CSVEDWGLAAGEQYF.

This clonotype was detected only a few times. The chain joins TRBV7-9 to TRBJ2-1, with 7 bases identical to TRBD2. Germline trimming cut 2 bases from V and 4 bases from J; bases unmatched to any gene: 8. Germline CDR1 SEHNR, CDR2 FQNEAQ (reference sequence). This CDR3 is 16 amino acids long. CDR3 coding DNA: TGTGCCAGCAGCTTACACTCGGGGGGACCGTACAATGAGCAGTTCTTC. Its translation: CASSLHSGGPYNEQFF.

The chain has TRBV9 and TRBJ2-5, with D perhaps TRBD1 (5 bases). The V end was cut by 4 bases, the J end by 6 bases, with 19 bases between. Germline values: CDR1 SGDLS, CDR2 YYNGEE. The CDR3 has 15 residues. This CDR3 reads CASSPTLTGEKTQYF. DNA of the CDR3: TGTGCCAGCAGCCCGACTCTCACAGGAGAGAAGACCCAGTACTTC.

This clonotype has a handful of counts. The gene calls are TRBV7-2 and TRBJ2-3; D may be TRBD2 (5 bases). The germline V gene has CDR1 SGHTA and CDR2 FQGNSA. This CDR3 is built from 16 residues. Trimming pared 2 bases from V and 2 bases from J, leaving 14 bases between. The CDR3 coding sequence is TGTGCCAGCAGCTTAATTGGCAGCGGCTACACAGATACGCAGTATTTT. Translation gives CASSLIGSGYTDTQYF. Full variable domain (missing parts from reference TRBV7-2 and TRBJ2-3): GAGVSQSPSNKVTEKGKDVELRCDPISGHTALYWYRQSLGQGLEFLIYFQGNSAPDKSGLPSDRFSAERTGGSVSTLTIQRTQQEDSAVYLCASSLIGSGYTDTQYFGPGTRLTVL.

This clonotype was counted between two and nine times. The chain is built from TRBV7-2 and TRBJ2-1; 7 positions agree with TRBD1. With V trimmed by 6 bases and J by 14 bases, 10 bases remained unmatched. This CDR3 is 12 amino acids long. From germline, CDR1 is SGHTA and CDR2 FQGNSA. The CDR3 DNA is TGTGCCAGCAGTTCCCGAGGGGGCGCGGAGTTCTTC. It yields the protein CASSSRGGAEFF.

This chain connects TRBV24-1 to TRBJ2-3; D remains unclear. The CDR3 consists of 15 residues. Trimming removed 3 bases from V and 1 base from J, with 10 bases in between. Germline V gives CDR1 KGHDR, CDR2 SFDVKD. The CDR3 loop reads CATSDMVEGTDTQYF. The CDR3 nucleotides are TGTGCCACCAGTGATATGGTGGAAGGCACAGATACGCAGTATTTT.